The table lists the clone carrying this T cell receptor (beta chain) with a count of one. Its antigen is as yet unknown. Germline values: CDR1 LGHNA, CDR2 YNFKEQ. The CDR3 is 13 residues long. The V end was cut by 4 bases, the J end by 3 bases, with 9 bases between. These data are taken from a study of OX40 agonist ivuxolimab in advanced cancers. The wider study: Partial responses, seen in three patients, involved one hepatocellular carcinoma and two cutaneous melanomas. The study's findings and limits: Expanded clones belonging to CD8+ T cells outnumbered, on average, those of CD4+. CD4+ and CD8+ T cells in blood underwent clonal expansion by week 6 at 0.1 to 3.0 mg/kg.

Generated by immunoSEQ multiplex PCR, the TCRdb table keeps only in-frame clones and is missing some. The sample lists 70,000 to 85,000 clones; 80% to 85% were seen once. Anyone with autoimmune disease history or systemic immunosuppression was excluded. The receptor was isolated from an adult with an advanced solid tumor such as melanoma, head and neck, liver or kidney cancer. The chain links TRBV4-2 to TRBJ1-2; D gene unclear. This material consisted of CD4+ or CD8+ T cells sorted from blood, taken in a trial of the OX40 agonist ivuxolimab. The CDR3 here is CASSPVRDYGYTF. DNA for the CDR3: TGTGCCAGCAGCCCTGTGAGGGACTATGGCTACACCTTC.